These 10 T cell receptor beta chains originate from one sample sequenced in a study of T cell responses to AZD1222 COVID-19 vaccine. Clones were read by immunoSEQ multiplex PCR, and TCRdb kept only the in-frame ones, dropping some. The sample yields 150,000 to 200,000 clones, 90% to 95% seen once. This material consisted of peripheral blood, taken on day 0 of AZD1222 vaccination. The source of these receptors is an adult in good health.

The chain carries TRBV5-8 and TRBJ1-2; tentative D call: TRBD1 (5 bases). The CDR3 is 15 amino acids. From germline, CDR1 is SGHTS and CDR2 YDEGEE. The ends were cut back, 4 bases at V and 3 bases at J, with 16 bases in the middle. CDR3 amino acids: CASSSTRGKDYGYTF. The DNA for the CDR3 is TGTGCCAGCAGCAGCACAAGGGGAAAGGACTATGGCTACACCTTC.

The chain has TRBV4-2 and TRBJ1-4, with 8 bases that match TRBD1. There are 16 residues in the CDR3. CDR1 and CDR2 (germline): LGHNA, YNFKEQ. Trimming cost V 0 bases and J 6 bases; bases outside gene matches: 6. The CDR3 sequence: CASSQEDQGADEKLFF. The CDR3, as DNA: TGTGCCAGCAGCCAAGAAGACCAGGGGGCCGATGAAAAACTGTTTTTT.

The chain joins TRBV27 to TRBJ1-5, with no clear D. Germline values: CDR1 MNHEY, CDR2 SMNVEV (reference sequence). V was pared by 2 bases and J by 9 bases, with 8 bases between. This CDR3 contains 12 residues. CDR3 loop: CASSLGGGPQHF. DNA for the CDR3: TGTGCCAGCAGTTTAGGAGGAGGGCCCCAGCATTTT.

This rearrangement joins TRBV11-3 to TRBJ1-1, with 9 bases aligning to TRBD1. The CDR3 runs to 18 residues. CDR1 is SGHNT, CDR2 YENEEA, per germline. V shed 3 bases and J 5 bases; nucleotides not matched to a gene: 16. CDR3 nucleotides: TGTGCCAGCAGCTTCATCTCGCCTTGGGGGGACAGGGCGACTGAAGCTTTCTTT. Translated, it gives CASSFISPWGDRATEAFF.

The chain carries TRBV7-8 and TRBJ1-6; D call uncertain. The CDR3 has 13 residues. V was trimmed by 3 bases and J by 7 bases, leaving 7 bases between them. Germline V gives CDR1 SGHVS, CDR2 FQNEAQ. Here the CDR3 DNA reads TGTGCCAGCAGCTTTGACTTCAATTCACCCCTCCACTTT. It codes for CASSFDFNSPLHF.

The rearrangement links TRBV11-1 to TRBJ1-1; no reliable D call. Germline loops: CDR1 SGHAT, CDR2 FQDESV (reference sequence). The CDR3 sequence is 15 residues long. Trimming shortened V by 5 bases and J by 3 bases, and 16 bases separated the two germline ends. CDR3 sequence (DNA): TGTGCCAGCAGCGCCCAGCTGAGAGTGGACACTGAAGCTTTCTTT. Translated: CASSAQLRVDTEAFF.

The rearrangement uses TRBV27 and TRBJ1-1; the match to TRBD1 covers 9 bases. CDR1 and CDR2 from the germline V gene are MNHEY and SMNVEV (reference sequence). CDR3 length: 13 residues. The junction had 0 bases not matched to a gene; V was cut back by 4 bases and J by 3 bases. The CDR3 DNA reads TGTGCCAGCAGTTGGACAGGGGACACTGAAGCTTTCTTT. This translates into CASSWTGDTEAFF.

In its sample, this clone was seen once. The CDR3 sequence is CASSDLTGTLFF. CDR3 DNA sequence: TGTGCCAGCAGTGATCTAACCGGGACACTGTTTTTT. The chain carries TRBV6-4 and TRBJ1-4; D perhaps matches TRBD1 (5 bases). Germline V gene lookup returns CDR1 MRHNA and CDR2 SNTAGT. This CDR3 is built from 12 residues. V was shortened by 3 bases and J by 13 bases, with 12 bases between the two germline ends.

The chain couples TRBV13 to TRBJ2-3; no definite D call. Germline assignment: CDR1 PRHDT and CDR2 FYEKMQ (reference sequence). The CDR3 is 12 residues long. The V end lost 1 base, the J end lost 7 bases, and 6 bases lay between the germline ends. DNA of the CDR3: TGTGCCAGCAGCTTAGCCTATAATACGCAGTATTTT. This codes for CASSLAYNTQYF.

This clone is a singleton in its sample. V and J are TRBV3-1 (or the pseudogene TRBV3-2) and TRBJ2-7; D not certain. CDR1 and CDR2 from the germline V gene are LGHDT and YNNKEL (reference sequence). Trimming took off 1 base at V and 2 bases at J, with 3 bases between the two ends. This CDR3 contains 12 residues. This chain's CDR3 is CASSQATYEQYF. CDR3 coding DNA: TGTGCCAGCAGCCAAGCTACCTACGAGCAGTACTTC.